The present TCR beta chain was sequenced within a study of cytomegalovirus exposure and HLA in healthy donors. Whole-study results and caveats: As a later analysis revealed, the rate of TCR association differed by HLA locus, with DRB1 most and HLA-C fewest. A prior analysis recorded that most TCR beta V segments were productive about 87% or about 30% of the time.

With regard to this clone: No antigen is known for it.

After removal of 5 bases from V and 3 bases from J, the junction contained 5 bases not matched to a gene. Germline lookup yields CDR1 MDHEN and CDR2 SYDVKM. CDR3 size: 14 residues. Primers for the PCR totalled 60 Vbeta and 13 Jbeta. Original methodology: Counted up in a later analysis, unique TCR beta chains came to 60 million to 95 million, with some 11 million shared. TCRdb's copy holds only in-frame clones and misses some; the assay was immunoSEQ multiplex PCR. D and trimming were read from the DNA, whereas the V and J calls and clone size are those reported in that table. The table has 120,000 to 150,000 clones, around 85% seen once.

The chain has TRBV28 and TRBJ2-5; 8 bases agree with TRBD2. The origin of this receptor is a man aged 40-55 years in good health and CMV-seropositive. Sequencing used PBMCs. CDR3 nucleotide sequence: TGTGCCAGCAGTAGAGCGGGAGTAGAAGAGACCCAGTACTTC. It codes for CASSRAGVEETQYF.